Shown below are 10 T cell receptor beta chains from a single sample sequenced in a study of human T cells and chemical hapten exposure. TCRdb itself ran the RACE reads through MiXCR, one entry per CDR3 protein. The data show 250,000 to 300,000 distinct CDR3 sequences, approximately 7.5% seen once. Specified time point: pre-sensitization, week 0. Treatment here: therapeutic diphenylcyclopropenone sensitization with weekly scalp DPC. This sample comprised whole blood, obtained in connection with sensitization to the hapten diphenylcyclopropenone (DPC). Receptors were obtained from a man aged 18 to 29 with alopecia areata. Some clones in this sample may be carry-over from other donors' samples.

The chain is built from TRBV27 and TRBJ2-1; D uncertain. V was clipped by 7 bases and J by 6 bases, with 22 bases between them. This CDR3 has 16 residues. CDR1 and CDR2 (germline): MNHEY, SMNVEV (reference sequence). The CDR3 nucleotides are TGTGCCAGCACCCCGCACTACTCAGTTGTCCCCAATGAGCAGTTCTTC. It specifies CASTPHYSVVPNEQFF.

The chain couples TRBV9 to TRBJ2-2; TRBD1 might be the D (6 bases). Germline CDR1 is SGDLS and CDR2 is YYNGEE. The V and J ends lost 0 bases and 7 bases respectively, with 13 bases between them. The CDR3 consists of 15 residues. As DNA, the CDR3 is TGTGCCAGCAGCGTAGGCAGGGGACGGATCGGGGAGCTGTTTTTT. Its protein product is CASSVGRGRIGELFF.

This clonotype was found a few times. The chain joins TRBV3-1 to TRBJ1-1; D is possibly TRBD1 (6 bases). This CDR3 has 13 amino acids. Per germline, CDR1 LGHDT and CDR2 YNNKEL (reference sequence). The V gene lost 4 bases and the J gene lost 7 bases, with 13 bases spanning the gap. Here the CDR3 DNA reads TGTGCCAGCAGCCCAGGGGTCCGGGGTGAAGCTTTCTTT. It encodes CASSPGVRGEAFF. The full variable domain, with the rest looked up from reference TRBV3-1 and TRBJ1-1, is DTAVSQTPKYLVTQMGNDKSIKCEQNLGHDTMYWYKQDSKKFLKIMFSYNNKELIINETVPNRFSPKSPDKAHLNLHINSLELGDSAVYFCASSPGVRGEAFFGQGTRLTVV.

The V call is TRBV6-6, the J call TRBJ2-3; TRBD1 aligns across 8 bases. Germline V gene sequence: CDR1 MNHNY, CDR2 SVGAGI (reference sequence). There are 17 residues in the CDR3. V was clipped by 7 bases and J by 2 bases; unmatched bases: 14. The CDR3: CASTPPSGTGDTDTQYF. Here the CDR3 DNA reads TGTGCCAGCACTCCCCCGAGTGGGACAGGAGACACAGATACGCAGTATTTT.

Many counts were recorded for this clonotype. This chain uses TRBV7-9 with TRBJ2-1; D is ambiguous. Germline loops: CDR1 SEHNR, CDR2 FQNEAQ (reference sequence). The germline V and J ends were trimmed by 7 bases and 7 bases, with 11 bases remaining between them. The CDR3 loop spans 12 amino acids. CDR3 loop: CASTFTNNEQFF. The CDR3 DNA sequence: TGTGCCAGCACCTTCACGAATAATGAGCAGTTCTTC.

The J gene is TRBJ1-1, the V gene TRBV7-9, with a weak D call TRBD1 (6 bases). CDR1 is SEHNR, CDR2 FQNEAQ, per germline (reference sequence). With 2 bases removed from V and 0 bases from J, the gap between germline ends came to 16 bases. The CDR3 is made up of 17 amino acids. The DNA for the CDR3 is TGTGCCAGCAGCTTAAACATGCGGGGACACATGAACACTGAAGCTTTCTTT. This codes for CASSLNMRGHMNTEAFF.

The chain has TRBV29-1 and TRBJ1-1; 8 bases map to TRBD1. CDR3 length: 13 amino acids. Germline trimming cut 6 bases from V and 0 bases from J; bases unmatched to any gene: 3. CDR1 and CDR2 (germline): SQVTM, ANQGSEA. The DNA of the CDR3 is TGCAGCGTGGGACAGGCAGTGAACACTGAAGCTTTCTTT. Its translation: CSVGQAVNTEAFF.

This sequence joins TRBV4-3 and TRBJ1-1; D gene ambiguous. The V gene's germline CDR1 is LGHNA and CDR2 YSLEER. V lost 2 bases and J lost 1, with 5 bases in between. The CDR3 covers 13 residues. The CDR3 is CASSQYKNTEAFF. In nucleotides, the CDR3 is TGCGCCAGCAGCCAATACAAGAACACTGAAGCTTTCTTT.

The gene calls are TRBV6-2 or TRBV6-3 and TRBJ1-5; no clear D. CDR3 length: 14 amino acids. The V gene lost 2 bases and the J gene lost 3 bases, with 8 bases spanning the gap. Germline loops: CDR1 MNHEY, CDR2 SVGEGT. CDR3 in amino acids: CASSYGFLNQPQHF. CDR3 nucleotide sequence: TGTGCCAGCAGTTACGGTTTCCTCAATCAGCCCCAGCATTTT.

This clonotype was seen a few times. The genes are TRBV12-3 or TRBV12-4 and TRBJ1-2; maybe TRBD1 (5 bases). V lost 3 bases and J 7 bases, leaving 18 bases between the germline ends. The CDR3 consists of 15 residues. The CDR3, as DNA: TGTGCCAGCAGTTTTCTCGGGGCAGGGCGGGGTGGCTACACCTTC. Translating it yields CASSFLGAGRGGYTF.